Listed below are T cell receptor beta chains from one sample, sequenced in a study of blood T cell repertoires in COVID-19. Sequenced by immunoSEQ multiplex PCR; TCRdb stores in-frame clones only, minus some. The data contain 150,000 to 200,000 clones, around nine tenths of them seen just once; the ten biggest clones take up around 13%. The source material was peripheral blood. The receptors were gathered from a woman in her sixties or seventies with COVID-19, enrolled during active disease. The CDR3 runs from the conserved cysteine through the conserved F or W. A D gene is named only where the DNA matches it firmly. Clone size is stated in some rows and not others, as once, few, many or a class when expanded.

J: TRBJ1-1
V: TRBV28
size: .
D: TRBD1
DNA: TGTGCCAGCAGTCCCACTACCTTTCAACAGGGGAATGAAGCTTTCTTT
CDR3: CASSPTTFQQGNEAFF

J: TRBJ1-1
V: TRBV2
size: .
D: .
DNA: TGTGCCAGCAGTTTAAGGTTAGCCACTGAAGCTTTCTTT
CDR3: CASSLRLATEAFF

J: TRBJ2-5
V: TRBV3-1/TRBV3-2
size: .
D: TRBD2
DNA: TGTGCTTCGGGACTAGCGGGAGTCAGCGAGACCCAGTACTTC
CDR3: CASGLAGVSETQYF

J: TRBJ1-2
V: TRBV5-6
size: few
D: TRBD1
DNA: TGTGCCAGCAGAAAGGACAGGTCGGGCGGCTACACCTTC
CDR3: CASRKDRSGGYTF

J: TRBJ2-4
V: TRBV6-6
size: .
D: .
DNA: TGTGCCAGCAGTCCGTTCACCCAGGCACTAGCCAAAAACATTCAGTACTTC
CDR3: CASSPFTQALAKNIQYF

J: TRBJ2-1
V: TRBV4-2
size: .
D: TRBD2
DNA: TGTGCCAGCAGCCAACCCCTAGCGGAGGCCTACTACAATGAGCAGTTCTTC
CDR3: CASSQPLAEAYYNEQFF

J: TRBJ1-5
V: TRBV3-1/TRBV3-2
size: .
D: .
DNA: TGTGCCAGCAGCCAAGACCATAGCAATCAGCCCCAGCATTTT
CDR3: CASSQDHSNQPQHF

J: TRBJ2-5
V: TRBV12-3/TRBV12-4
size: once
D: TRBD1
DNA: TGTGCCAGCAGACGACAGGGAGAGACCCAGTACTTC
CDR3: CASRRQGETQYF

J: TRBJ2-1
V: TRBV4-2
size: .
D: .
DNA: TGTGCCAGCAGCCAAGGGGGTAGTGGGGCGGATGAGCAGTTCTTC
CDR3: CASSQGGSGADEQFF

J: TRBJ1-5
V: TRBV11-2
size: .
D: .
DNA: TGTGCCAGCAGCCCGGGGGGCTCCAGCAATCAGCCCCAGCATTTT
CDR3: CASSPGGSSNQPQHF

J: TRBJ2-7
V: TRBV4-1
size: medium-sized
D: TRBD2
DNA: TGCGCCAGCAGCCAAGGAGGGACTAGCGGCTACGAGCAGTACTTC
CDR3: CASSQGGTSGYEQYF

J: TRBJ1-2
V: TRBV28
size: few
D: .
DNA: TGTGCCAGCCTTGCTAGGCTGGACTATGGCTACACCTTC
CDR3: CASLARLDYGYTF

J: TRBJ1-2
V: TRBV24-1
size: .
D: TRBD1
DNA: TGTGCCACCAGTGAGGCCACCGGGACAGGGAATGGCTACACCTTC
CDR3: CATSEATGTGNGYTF

J: TRBJ2-1
V: TRBV2
size: .
D: .
DNA: TGTGCCAGCAGAGAACAGGGAACACAGTTCTTC
CDR3: CASREQGTQFF

J: TRBJ1-6
V: TRBV4-1
size: .
D: .
DNA: TGCGCCAGCAGCCAAGCGCCGGGGAGGGCCTATAATTCACCCCTCCACTTT
CDR3: CASSQAPGRAYNSPLHF

J: TRBJ2-1
V: TRBV6-2/TRBV6-3
size: .
D: .
DNA: TGTGCCAGCAGTTCCCCGACACGTTACAATGAGCAGTTCTTC
CDR3: CASSSPTRYNEQFF

J: TRBJ1-2
V: TRBV5-8
size: .
D: .
DNA: TGTGCCAGCAGCTTGATGAGGGCGAGTGGCTACACCTTC
CDR3: CASSLMRASGYTF

J: TRBJ2-5
V: TRBV7-2
size: .
D: .
DNA: TGTGCCAGCAGCTTAGTAATCAGGGATGGAGAGACCCAGTACTTC
CDR3: CASSLVIRDGETQYF

J: TRBJ2-7
V: TRBV19
size: .
D: TRBD1
DNA: TGTGCCAGTAGTAAAATCCCGGGACAGGGGACCTACGAGCAGTACTTC
CDR3: CASSKIPGQGTYEQYF

J: TRBJ1-5
V: TRBV2
size: .
D: TRBD1
DNA: TGTGCCAGCATGACCGGGACAGGGGGACAGCCCCAGCATTTT
CDR3: CASMTGTGGQPQHF

J: TRBJ2-7
V: TRBV4-1
size: .
D: TRBD1
DNA: TGCGCCAGCAGCCAAGGGACAGGCCTCTACGAGCAGTACTTC
CDR3: CASSQGTGLYEQYF

J: TRBJ1-2
V: TRBV6-5
size: .
D: .
DNA: TGTGCCAGTGGCAGGGAGGGAGGTGGCTACACCTTC
CDR3: CASGREGGGYTF

J: TRBJ2-7
V: TRBV7-2
size: .
D: .
DNA: TGTGCCAGCAGCTTAGGCTCAGGGACCTACGAGCAGTACTTC
CDR3: CASSLGSGTYEQYF

J: TRBJ1-2
V: TRBV28
size: .
D: TRBD1
DNA: TGTGCCAGCAACCCGGGACAGGGTGGCTACACCTTC
CDR3: CASNPGQGGYTF

J: TRBJ2-7
V: TRBV11-2
size: .
D: .
DNA: TGTGCCAGCAGCTTAGAGGGCGCGTTGTCTTCCTACGAGCAGTACTTC
CDR3: CASSLEGALSSYEQYF

J: TRBJ2-5
V: TRBV7-9
size: .
D: .
DNA: TGTGCCAGCAGCTTAGGGCTGGAGGAAGAAACCCAGTACTTC
CDR3: CASSLGLEEETQYF

J: TRBJ2-7
V: TRBV19
size: once
D: .
DNA: TGTGCCAGTAGTATTGGAGGGCCAGCGACCGAGCAGTACTTC
CDR3: CASSIGGPATEQYF

J: TRBJ2-7
V: TRBV5-6
size: .
D: .
DNA: TGTGCCAGCGAAGCGACAGGTGACACCTACGAGCAGTACTTC
CDR3: CASEATGDTYEQYF

J: TRBJ1-5
V: TRBV30
size: .
D: TRBD1
DNA: TGTGCCTGGCCCATCCGAGGGGGCCGGCAGCCCCAGCATTTT
CDR3: CAWPIRGGRQPQHF

J: TRBJ1-1
V: TRBV6-1
size: once
D: TRBD1
DNA: TGTGCCAGCAGTGGGGACAGGGACAAGCCCCTTGTTATGAACACTGAAGCTTTCTTT
CDR3: CASSGDRDKPLVMNTEAFF

J: TRBJ1-2
V: TRBV5-6
size: .
D: TRBD1
DNA: TGTGCCAGCATACAACAGGGGCTCTATGGCTACACCTTC
CDR3: CASIQQGLYGYTF

J: TRBJ1-1
V: TRBV6-5
size: once
D: TRBD1
DNA: TGTGCCAGCAGAAAAAACAGGGGCGTGAACACTGAAGCTTTCTTT
CDR3: CASRKNRGVNTEAFF

J: TRBJ2-1
V: TRBV5-4
size: .
D: TRBD2
DNA: TGTGCCAGCAGCTTGGAGCGGGAGGGTAATGAGCAGTTCTTC
CDR3: CASSLEREGNEQFF

J: TRBJ1-2
V: TRBV7-2
size: .
D: .
DNA: TGTGCCAGCAGCCTCACACGGACAGCCAACTATGGCTACACCTTC
CDR3: CASSLTRTANYGYTF

J: TRBJ1-6
V: TRBV7-3
size: .
D: .
DNA: TGTGCCAGCAGCTTAAGTCACCCAGGGGAATCACCCCTCCACTTT
CDR3: CASSLSHPGESPLHF

J: TRBJ1-2
V: TRBV20-1
size: .
D: TRBD1
DNA: TGCAGTGCCAGTACTAAAATGACAGGGAACGCTGGCTACACCTTC
CDR3: CSASTKMTGNAGYTF

J: TRBJ2-7
V: TRBV21-1
size: .
D: .
DNA: TGTGCCAGCGGACGACTAGCGACCTCCTACGAGCAGTACTTC
CDR3: CASGRLATSYEQYF

J: TRBJ1-1
V: TRBV28
size: .
D: .
DNA: TGTGCCAGCAGTACGCGGTTAGGTGAAGCTTTCTTT
CDR3: CASSTRLGEAFF

J: TRBJ1-2
V: TRBV7-3
size: .
D: TRBD1
DNA: TGTGCCAGCAGCCGGGACAGCAGCTATGGCTACACCTTC
CDR3: CASSRDSSYGYTF

J: TRBJ1-5
V: TRBV28
size: .
D: .
DNA: TGTGCCAGCAGTCGCGACAGTACTAATCAGCCCCAGCATTTT
CDR3: CASSRDSTNQPQHF

J: TRBJ2-1
V: TRBV18
size: .
D: .
DNA: TGTGCCAGCTCACCAAGTCGCCCAGGGCTCAGCGATGAGCAGTTCTTC
CDR3: CASSPSRPGLSDEQFF

J: TRBJ2-1
V: TRBV28
size: .
D: .
DNA: TGTGCCAGCAGTTTAGGGTCTCCTGCGGATGAGCAGTTCTTC
CDR3: CASSLGSPADEQFF

J: TRBJ1-2
V: TRBV6-5
size: .
D: .
DNA: TGTGCCATCGACAGACGCTATGGCTACACCTTC
CDR3: CAIDRRYGYTF

J: TRBJ2-7
V: TRBV19
size: .
D: .
DNA: TGTGCCAGTAGTATAGCGGGACTCGGCTACGAGCAGTACTTC
CDR3: CASSIAGLGYEQYF

J: TRBJ1-1
V: TRBV2
size: .
D: .
DNA: TGTGCCACATACGGGGGGGGAACTGAAGCTTTCTTT
CDR3: CATYGGGTEAFF

J: TRBJ2-1
V: TRBV7-3
size: .
D: TRBD2
DNA: TGTGCCAGCAGCTTAAGCGGGAGGGCCAATGAGCAGTTCTTC
CDR3: CASSLSGRANEQFF

J: TRBJ1-5
V: TRBV28
size: .
D: .
DNA: TGTGCCAGCAGTCAGGGCCAGCCCCAGCATTTT
CDR3: CASSQGQPQHF

J: TRBJ2-1
V: TRBV6-5
size: .
D: .
DNA: TGTGCCAGCAGTCTAGGGGGTGGGTTGGATGAGCAGTTCTTC
CDR3: CASSLGGGLDEQFF

J: TRBJ1-5
V: TRBV19
size: .
D: TRBD1
DNA: TGTGCCAGTAGTCTTTTGACAGGGGGAAGGCGCAATCAGCCCCAGCATTTT
CDR3: CASSLLTGGRRNQPQHF

J: TRBJ2-6
V: TRBV5-6
size: .
D: .
DNA: TGTGCCAGCAGCCCTAGGTCTGGGGCCAACGTCCTGACTTTC
CDR3: CASSPRSGANVLTF

J: TRBJ1-2
V: TRBV30
size: .
D: .
DNA: TGTGCCTGGAAGGAAGGCAGCTCCAGGGGTGGCTACACCTTC
CDR3: CAWKEGSSRGGYTF

J: TRBJ2-7
V: TRBV25-1
size: .
D: TRBD1
DNA: TGTGCCAGCAAGCCGACAGGGCCCCACGAGCAGTACTTC
CDR3: CASKPTGPHEQYF

J: TRBJ2-1
V: TRBV5-1
size: .
D: TRBD2
DNA: TGCGCCAGCAGCACTCTAGCGGGAGGGAGGAATGAGCAGTTCTTC
CDR3: CASSTLAGGRNEQFF

J: TRBJ1-1
V: TRBV29-1
size: .
D: TRBD1
DNA: TGCAGCGTTGAAGGGACAGGGATGCTCACTGAAGCTTTCTTT
CDR3: CSVEGTGMLTEAFF

J: TRBJ2-5
V: TRBV5-1
size: .
D: .
DNA: TGCGCCAGCAGCTTGGACAGGGTAGAGACCCAGTACTTC
CDR3: CASSLDRVETQYF

J: TRBJ1-2
V: TRBV27
size: .
D: .
DNA: TGTGCCAGCAGTCCCAATCCCCAGGTCTATGGCTACACCTTC
CDR3: CASSPNPQVYGYTF

J: TRBJ2-7
V: TRBV5-6
size: .
D: .
DNA: TGTGCCAGCAGCTTGCTCGGCTCCTACGAGCAGTACTTC
CDR3: CASSLLGSYEQYF

J: TRBJ2-7
V: TRBV28
size: .
D: TRBD2
DNA: TGTGCCAGCCGGACAGCGGGGGCGTCCTACGAGCAGTACTTC
CDR3: CASRTAGASYEQYF

J: TRBJ2-3
V: TRBV5-8
size: .
D: .
DNA: TGTGCCAGCACCCCTGGGGTTCGGGGGACAGATACGCAGTATTTT
CDR3: CASTPGVRGTDTQYF